Reported below is one T cell receptor beta chain. Its antigen specificity is not known. Base qualities were left out, and no much larger clone turns up one base away. What this sample's time point label stands for: after dendritic cell vaccination, including at tumor progression/relapse. Patients were selected for having adequate residual fresh-frozen tumor tissue and more than two years of available survival data. Although molecular status otherwise differed among the glioblastoma patients, no patient had an isocitrate dehydrogenase mutation. PBMC were collected before vaccination, two weeks after the third vaccination, and at tumor progression when it occurred. The Qiagen DNeasy Blood extraction Kit was used to extract genomic DNA. The data are from a study of glioma-infiltrating T cells after dendritic cell vaccination (dated by TCRdb to 2016 to 2018). Regarding the complete study: The cohort included approximately 15 glioblastoma patients drawn from Phase I and II dendritic cell vaccination trials, of whom 9 were newly diagnosed and 6 had recurrent disease. Patients received autologous tumor lysate-pulsed dendritic cell vaccination between about 2002 and 2012. The vaccine consisted of monocyte-derived dendritic cells cultured approximately seven days with IL-4 and GM-CSF, then pulsed overnight with autologous tumor lysate. Each patient got three intradermal injections of the dendritic cell vaccine, spaced at biweekly intervals, in the arm below the axilla. In glioblastoma patients vaccinated with dendritic cells, deep sequencing of TCR beta CDR3 regions served to measure tumor-infiltrating lymphocyte content and to compare repertoires between tumor and blood. Survival after dendritic cell vaccination was correlated with TCR sequencing metrics, including TIL content and tumor-blood repertoire overlap.

Overall study outcomes, separate from this receptor: The cohort was small and heterogeneous, few patients had complete blood and tumor sets, and even fewer had initial-recurrent tumor pairs. No direct relationship between TCR clonality and survival was found, suggesting that a diverse polyclonal response may matter. The response model built on TCR overlap across three groups was characterized as speculative, with prospective validation still needed. After dendritic cell vaccination, a higher estimated pretreatment TIL content predicted longer time to progression and overall survival.

TCRB CDR3 regions were amplified from roughly 1.8 ug genomic DNA, or all available DNA if less, using the immunoSEQ assay. The multiplex PCR relied on 60 forward primers for TCR V beta segments and 13 reverse primers for J beta segments. Synthetic control templates were spiked into each sample at limiting dilution to estimate reads per starting template. Sequencing produced 87 bp reads on the Illumina HiSeq System. The original pipeline was this. To remove PCR and sequencing errors, closely related sequences were merged with a nearest neighbor algorithm. TCR overlap was measured as the percentage of unique tumor TCR beta sequences also present in the same patient's peripheral blood. TCRdb took over this immuneACCESS table, retaining in-frame rearrangements with V and J assigned. Such tables are incomplete; in checked studies, under half of the missing clones stem from an unresolved V gene, and the remainder is unexplained. V and J calls plus clone size are reproduced from that table; the DNA served to infer D and trimming. The sample yields about 99,000 clones; approximately 80% were counted once. Of the sample, 5.4% is held by the ten largest clones.

The CDR3, cysteine through phenylalanine, is 14 amino acids long. The retained sequence is limited to the CDR3, 42 bases, with the frame set at the first base. As encoded in the germline V gene, CDR1 is ENHRY while CDR2 is SYGVKD. Trimming takes 5 bases off V and 1 base off J; junction bases not matched to a gene: 4. Sample: blood, taken after dendritic cell vaccination. The clonotype comes from a human donor with glioblastoma. The rearranged chain carries TRBV10-3 and TRBJ1-2; 7 middle bases align to TRBD1. Here the CDR3 is given as CAISLGQLNYGYTF. The DNA reads as follows: TGTGCCATCAGTCTGGGACAGCTTAACTATGGCTACACCTTC.